Below, 23 T cell receptor beta chains from the same sample are listed, as sequenced in a study of cytomegalovirus exposure and HLA in healthy donors. The PCR contained 60 Vbeta and 13 Jbeta primers. Clones were sequenced by immunoSEQ multiplex PCR, and TCRdb holds only the in-frame ones, with some missing. Found here are fewer than 120,000 clones, 80% to 85% of them singletons; the top ten hold just under 3%. Sequenced: PBMCs. These receptors all come from a woman aged 60-70 years in good health and CMV-seropositive.

V and J are TRBV5-4 and TRBJ2-1; 7 bases fit TRBD2. The V segment lost 0 bases and the J segment 3 bases; nucleotides outside the gene matches: 6. Looked up from germline, CDR1 is SGHNT and CDR2 is YYREEE (reference sequence). CDR3 length equals 16 residues. The CDR3 DNA is TGTGCCAGCAGCTTGGGTAGAGGACTAGACTACAATGAGCAGTTCTTC. As protein: CASSLGRGLDYNEQFF.

This clone has more than one count but fewer than ten. This chain links TRBV9 with TRBJ2-1, with 10 bases fitting TRBD2. The CDR3 has 15 amino acids. Unmatched junction bases numbered 8, after V lost 3 bases and J lost 8 bases. From germline, CDR1 is SGDLS and CDR2 YYNGEE. Here the CDR3 reads CASSGPSGSVDEQFF. In DNA, the CDR3 is TGTGCCAGCAGCGGACCTAGCGGGAGTGTCGATGAGCAGTTCTTC.

The chain combines TRBV18 with TRBJ2-7; D is perhaps TRBD2 (5 bases). The V end lost 3 bases, the J end lost 0 bases, and 21 bases lay between the germline ends. The CDR3 has 18 residues. The germline CDR1 and CDR2 sequences are KGHSH and LQKENI. The CDR3 protein is CASSPGPRRLLSSYEQYF. The CDR3 DNA reads as TGTGCCAGCTCACCTGGACCTCGGAGGTTACTGAGCTCCTACGAGCAGTACTTC.

This clone was picked up a small number of times. Here the CDR3 DNA reads TGTGCCAGCAGTGTGGGGCGAGGGACAACCACGGCCGGGGCCCAGCATTTT. Amino acids: CASSVGRGTTTAGAQHF. The chain combines TRBV6-1 with TRBJ1-5; possibly TRBD1 for D (6 bases). The V end lost 4 bases, the J end lost 11 bases, and 27 bases lay between the germline ends. Per the germline V gene, CDR1 is MNHNS and CDR2 is SASEGT. This CDR3 spans 17 amino acids.

The J gene is TRBJ2-1, the V gene TRBV7-3, with a tentative D call TRBD2 (6 bases). The CDR3 is made up of 15 amino acids. CDR1 and CDR2 (germline): SGHTA, FQGTGA. V was shortened by 4 bases and J by 4 bases, with 14 bases between the two germline ends. This CDR3 reads CASSSGGVGYNEQFF. In nucleotides, the CDR3 is TGTGCCAGCAGCTCCGGGGGAGTAGGGTACAATGAGCAGTTCTTC.

This clone was seen a few times. DNA of the CDR3: TGTGCCAGCAAGTTCAGCTCTGGGGCCAACGTCCTGACTTTC. Protein sequence: CASKFSSGANVLTF. The genes are TRBV6-5 and TRBJ2-6, with no clear D. Between the trimmed V and J ends, which lost 7 bases and 0 bases, there was a span of 7 bases. The CDR3 covers 14 residues. Germline CDR1 reads MNHEY; CDR2 reads SVGAGI.

The V gene is TRBV5-1, the J gene TRBJ2-1, with a weak D call TRBD2 (5 bases). In germline, CDR1 is SGHRS, CDR2 YFSETQ. With 4 bases removed from V and 3 bases from J, the gap between germline ends came to 17 bases. The CDR3 length is 16 residues. The CDR3 reads CASSLGAGSLYNEQFF. CDR3 in DNA: TGCGCCAGCAGCCTGGGAGCAGGTTCTCTCTACAATGAGCAGTTCTTC. The full variable domain, its missing parts supplied by reference TRBV5-1 and TRBJ2-1, is KAGVTQTPRYLIKTRGQQVTLSCSPISGHRSVSWYQQTPGQGLQFLFEYFSETQRNKGNFPGRFSGRQFSNSRSEMNVSTLELGDSALYLCASSLGAGSLYNEQFFGPGTRLTVL.

This chain uses TRBV28 with TRBJ1-2; 7 bases are a match to TRBD1. Per germline, CDR1 MDHEN and CDR2 SYDVKM. This CDR3 is built from 12 residues. J gave up 13 bases and V 6 bases, and 11 bases lay outside the gene matches. CDR3 amino acids: CASRPDRPVLTF. For the CDR3, the DNA is TGTGCCAGCAGACCGGACAGGCCAGTGCTCACCTTC.

The chain carries TRBV6-5 and TRBJ1-1; TRBD1 agrees at 8 bases. The CDR3 is 15 residues long. Germline loops: CDR1 MNHEY, CDR2 SVGAGI. V lost 6 bases, J lost 1 base, and 7 bases stayed unmatched. The CDR3 is CASSRRQGKNTEAFF. In DNA, the CDR3 is TGTGCCAGCAGCCGAAGACAGGGGAAGAACACTGAAGCTTTCTTT.

This clone has more than one count but fewer than ten. The gene calls are TRBV6-1 and TRBJ2-3, with 7 bases matching TRBD2. With 7 bases clipped from V and 3 bases from J, the junction kept 10 bases outside the gene matches. The CDR3 runs to 15 residues. In germline, CDR1 is MNHNS, CDR2 SASEGT. Here the CDR3 DNA reads TGTGCCAGCATTGGGCGGGAGAGAGGAACAGATACGCAGTATTTT. This codes for CASIGRERGTDTQYF.

V usage is TRBV7-9 and J usage is TRBJ2-2; 11 bases align to TRBD2. Looked up from germline, CDR1 is SEHNR and CDR2 is FQNEAQ (reference sequence). V was pared by 6 bases and J by 6 bases, with 9 bases of the junction left unmatched. The CDR3 totals 16 residues. The CDR3 spells CASRQTGLAAPGELFF. The CDR3 nucleotides are TGTGCCAGCAGACAGACGGGACTAGCGGCTCCCGGGGAGCTGTTTTTT. Complete variable domain (other parts from reference TRBV7-9 and TRBJ2-2): DTGVSQNPRHKITKRGQNVTFRCDPISEHNRLYWYRQTLGQGPEFLTYFQNEAQLEKSRLLSDRFSAERPKGSFSTLEIQRTEQGDSAMYLCASRQTGLAAPGELFFGEGSRLTVL.

This chain links TRBV5-1 with TRBJ2-1; 8 bases are shared with TRBD1. Trimming at V came to 0 bases and at J to 9 bases, leaving 5 bases not matched to a gene. This CDR3 spans 14 amino acids. The germline V gene encodes CDR1 SGHRS and CDR2 YFSETQ. CDR3 in amino acids: CASSLGGQAGEQFF. CDR3 coding DNA: TGCGCCAGCAGCTTGGGGGGACAGGCTGGTGAGCAGTTCTTC.

The rearrangement uses TRBV9 and TRBJ1-1; D not resolved. The V end lost 4 bases, the J end lost 1 base, and 5 bases lay between the germline ends. Germline values: CDR1 SGDLS, CDR2 YYNGEE. CDR3 length: 12 amino acids. The CDR3 sequence is CASSFGNTEAFF. As DNA, the CDR3 is TGTGCCAGCAGCTTCGGGAACACTGAAGCTTTCTTT.

The table lists this clone with a few counts. The V gene is TRBV19, the J gene TRBJ1-1, with D uncertain. Per the germline V gene, CDR1 is LNHDA and CDR2 is SQIVND (reference sequence). Trimming took 1 base from V and 6 from J, leaving 6 bases between them. The length of the CDR3 is 12 residues. CDR3 sequence reads: CASSIARAEAFF. The CDR3 nucleotides are TGTGCCAGTAGTATAGCCCGGGCTGAAGCTTTCTTT.

V and J are TRBV5-1 and TRBJ2-1, with no clear D. CDR1 and CDR2 from the germline V gene are SGHRS and YFSETQ. The germline V and J ends were trimmed by 0 bases and 0 bases, with 4 bases remaining between them. This CDR3 contains 14 residues. The CDR3 is CASSLGDSYNEQFF. CDR3 DNA sequence: TGCGCCAGCAGCTTGGGCGACTCCTACAATGAGCAGTTCTTC.

The genes are TRBV18 and TRBJ1-2; D may be TRBD1 (5 bases). The CDR3 is 13 amino acids. Germline V lookup: CDR1 KGHSH, CDR2 LQKENI. V lost 8 bases to trimming and J lost 4 bases, with 14 bases between them. Here the CDR3 DNA reads TGTGCCAGCCGTCCTGCAGGGCTCTATGGCTACACCTTC. It is translated as CASRPAGLYGYTF. Variable domain in full (rest from reference TRBV18 and TRBJ1-2): NAGVMQNPRHLVRRRGQEARLRCSPMKGHSHVYWYRQLPEEGLKFMVYLQKENIIDESGMPKERFSAEFPKEGPSILRIQQVVRGDSAAYFCASRPAGLYGYTFGSGTRLTVV.

The chain uses TRBV7-9 and TRBJ1-2, with D possibly being TRBD1 (6 bases). The ends were cut back, 4 bases at V and 7 bases at J, with 16 bases in the middle. The CDR3 totals 14 residues. CDR1 and CDR2 from the germline V gene are SEHNR and FQNEAQ (reference sequence). This CDR3 is CASSSILAGAGYTF. As DNA, the CDR3 is TGTGCCAGCAGCTCAATACTCGCAGGGGCTGGCTACACCTTC.

V is TRBV27 and J is TRBJ1-2; D possibly corresponds to TRBD1 (5 bases). The CDR3 has 17 residues. V lost 8 bases and J lost 1, with 23 bases in between. The germline V gene has CDR1 MNHEY and CDR2 SMNVEV (reference sequence). The CDR3 coding sequence is TGTGCCAGCTGGGGGGAGCAGGGCAAACTATTTAACTATGGCTACACCTTC. Its translation is CASWGEQGKLFNYGYTF.

The chain uses TRBV5-1 and TRBJ2-7; TRBD1 aligns across 9 bases. CDR1 and CDR2 from the germline V gene are SGHRS and YFSETQ. Unmatched junction bases numbered 5, after V lost 1 base and J lost 3 bases. The CDR3 is 15 amino acids. CDR3: CASSLRGQGFYEQYF. The CDR3 nucleotides read TGCGCCAGCAGCTTGCGCGGACAGGGGTTCTACGAGCAGTACTTC.

The chain carries TRBV2 and TRBJ1-1; 9 bases fit TRBD1. Germline CDR1 SNHLY, CDR2 FYNNEI. V was pared by 4 bases and J by 4 bases, with 13 bases of the junction left unmatched. The CDR3 has 17 residues. CDR3 DNA: TGTGCCAGCAGTGCCAAGCAATGGGGACAGGGAGGCACTGAAGCTTTCTTT. Amino acid sequence: CASSAKQWGQGGTEAFF.

This clone occurred a few times. The J gene is TRBJ2-1, the V gene TRBV4-2, with D possibly TRBD2 on 5 matching bases. CDR1 and CDR2 (germline): LGHNA, YNFKEQ. The CDR3 extends over 13 amino acids. Trimming left V 5 bases short and J 8 bases short, with 13 bases between. In nucleotides, the CDR3 is TGTGCCAGCAGCTCACTAGGATCGCATGAGCAGTTCTTC. It codes for CASSSLGSHEQFF.

This clone was detected a few times. V and J are TRBV9 and TRBJ1-5; perhaps TRBD1 as D (5 bases). V lost 1 base and J lost 5, with 13 bases in between. Per germline, CDR1 SGDLS and CDR2 YYNGEE. CDR3 size: 15 residues. The CDR3 protein is CASSVSAGGDQPQHF. The CDR3 region has the DNA TGTGCCAGCAGCGTAAGCGCAGGAGGGGATCAGCCCCAGCATTTT.

The V call is TRBV2, the J call TRBJ1-2; TRBD1 aligns across 7 bases. This CDR3 is 13 amino acids long. V was clipped by 6 bases and J by 1 base; unmatched bases: 2. Germline CDR1 reads SNHLY; CDR2 reads FYNNEI. CDR3 sequence: CASRRDSNYGYTF. The CDR3, as DNA: TGTGCCAGCAGGAGGGACAGTAACTATGGCTACACCTTC.